The 2 T cell receptor beta chains below come from one sample, sequenced in a study of blood T cell repertoires in COVID-19. Assay used: immunoSEQ multiplex PCR; TCRdb lists only in-frame clones, some missing. The sample contains tens of thousands of clones, 80% of which appear only once. Material: peripheral blood. The origin of the receptors is a woman aged 80 or over with active or convalescent COVID-19.

The chain has TRBV21-1 and TRBJ1-5; the DNA was not compared with TRBD1, the D call given in the table. TRBV21-1 is given as a pseudogene. The CDR3 runs 16 residues. The chain's CDR3 is CASSEWTGLNNQPQHF. CDR3 sequence (DNA): TGTGCCAGCAGCGAATGGACAGGGTTAAACAATCAGCCCCAGCATTTT.

The gene calls are TRBV6-2 or TRBV6-3 and TRBJ1-1; D is perhaps TRBD1 (5 bases). CDR1 and CDR2 (germline): MNHEY, SVGEGT. V lost 6 bases and J 7 bases, leaving 15 bases between the germline ends. The CDR3 runs 13 residues. The DNA for the CDR3 is TGTGCCAGCAGCCCGTCGGGACTCCATGAAGCTTTCTTT. Translated, it gives CASSPSGLHEAFF.